Listed below are T cell receptor beta chains from one sample, sequenced in a study of cytomegalovirus exposure and HLA in healthy donors. Measured with immunoSEQ multiplex PCR; TCRdb has only the in-frame clones, and not every one. The data show approximately 97,000 clones, with 73% seen just once and 3% to 4% held by the top ten. Sequencing used PBMCs. The receptors derive from a man between 35 and 55 years old in good health and CMV-seronegative. Each CDR3 is given with its conserved first and last residue. D genes are given only for firm matches. Clone size is given for some rows only: seen once, a few or many times, or a class if the clone is expanded.

j_gene	v_gene	abundance	d_gene	CDR3aa	CDR3nt
TRBJ2-2	TRBV4-1	-	-	CASSFVTGELFF	TGCGCCAGCAGCTTCGTTACCGGGGAGCTGTTTTTT
TRBJ1-1	TRBV21-1	once	-	CASSPGQGHTEAFF	TGTGCCAGCAGCCCGGGACAGGGGCACACTGAAGCTTTCTTT
TRBJ2-3	TRBV7-9	-	TRBD1	CASSKEDRADTQYF	TGTGCCAGCAGCAAAGAGGACAGGGCTGATACGCAGTATTTT
TRBJ2-3	TRBV28	-	TRBD2	CASSLAGTDTQYF	TGTGCCAGCAGTCTAGCGGGCACAGATACGCAGTATTTT
TRBJ1-2	TRBV15	-	TRBD1	CATSRQTGVRGGYTF	TGTGCCACCAGCAGACAGACAGGGGTGAGAGGAGGCTACACCTTC
TRBJ1-4	TRBV5-1	once	TRBD1	CASSVPGTGREKLFF	TGCGCCAGCAGCGTACCCGGGACAGGTCGCGAAAAACTGTTTTTT
TRBJ1-2	TRBV15	-	-	CATSTEGRVYGYTF	TGTGCCACCAGCACGGAGGGGCGAGTCTATGGCTACACCTTC
TRBJ2-7	TRBV4-1	-	-	CASSVREAVGYEQYF	TGCGCCAGCAGCGTAAGGGAGGCGGTGGGGTACGAGCAGTACTTC
TRBJ2-5	TRBV5-1	-	-	CASSLVGAGETQYF	TGCGCCAGCAGCTTGGTTGGGGCCGGGGAGACCCAGTACTTC
TRBJ2-2	TRBV30	-	TRBD1	CAWISGQGAIGELFF	TGTGCCTGGATATCTGGACAGGGGGCAATCGGGGAGCTGTTTTTT
TRBJ2-1	TRBV5-1	-	TRBD2	CASGTSGNSYNEQFF	TGCGCCAGCGGGACTAGCGGGAACTCCTACAATGAGCAGTTCTTC
TRBJ2-5	TRBV14	-	-	CASSQDERRETQYF	TGTGCCAGCAGCCAAGATGAGCGGCGGGAGACCCAGTACTTC
TRBJ1-1	TRBV7-2	-	-	CASSPRGSNTEAFF	TGTGCCAGCAGCCCCCGGGGGTCTAACACTGAAGCTTTCTTT
TRBJ2-1	TRBV5-5	-	TRBD1	CASSPRGTGYNEQFF	TGTGCCAGCAGCCCGAGGGGGACAGGCTACAATGAGCAGTTCTTC
TRBJ2-5	TRBV7-9	-	-	CASSLGSPEAQYF	TGTGCCAGCAGCTTAGGTAGTCCTGAAGCCCAGTACTTC
TRBJ2-5	TRBV5-8	-	-	CARREFTQETQYF	TGTGCCCGCCGGGAGTTTACTCAAGAGACCCAGTACTTC
TRBJ2-2	TRBV6-5	-	-	CASSYTGNTGELFF	TGTGCCAGCAGTTATACAGGGAACACCGGGGAGCTGTTTTTT
TRBJ2-6	TRBV7-6	-	-	CASSLRSGYSGANVLTF	TGTGCCAGCAGCTTACGGTCGGGTTACTCTGGGGCCAACGTCCTGACTTTC
TRBJ1-1	TRBV15	-	TRBD1	CATSGGTNTEAFF	TGTGCCACCTCAGGGGGAACGAACACTGAAGCTTTCTTT
TRBJ2-3	TRBV14	-	-	CASSQGTVSTDTQYF	TGTGCCAGCAGCCAAGGGACAGTGAGCACAGATACGCAGTATTTT
TRBJ2-7	TRBV5-6	once	TRBD2	CASSPAGVYEQYF	TGTGCCAGCAGCCCGGCGGGAGTCTACGAGCAGTACTTC
TRBJ1-5	TRBV19	-	TRBD1	CASCHRGSDQPQHF	TGTGCCAGTTGCCACAGGGGATCCGACCAGCCCCAGCATTTT
TRBJ2-3	TRBV7-9	-	TRBD1	CASSSDRATDTQYF	TGTGCCAGCAGCTCGGACAGGGCGACAGATACGCAGTATTTT
TRBJ1-4	TRBV7-2	-	-	CASSLMGLAYEKLFF	TGTGCCAGCAGCTTAATGGGACTGGCATATGAAAAACTGTTTTTT
TRBJ2-3	TRBV5-4	-	-	CASSLADWYTDTQYF	TGTGCCAGCAGCTTGGCGGACTGGTACACAGATACGCAGTATTTT
TRBJ1-1	TRBV21-1	-	-	CASSKGGDRVSATEAFF	TGTGCCAGCAGCAAAGGAGGGGACAGGGTATCGGCGACTGAAGCTTTCTTT
TRBJ1-1	TRBV5-8	-	-	CASAFPRGGRTEAFF	TGTGCCAGCGCTTTCCCTCGTGGGGGGAGGACTGAAGCTTTCTTT
TRBJ2-3	TRBV5-1	-	TRBD1	CASSSGTVKDTQYF	TGCGCCAGCAGCTCCGGGACAGTGAAAGATACGCAGTATTTT
TRBJ2-1	TRBV15	-	TRBD2	CATSGGTTRINEQFF	TGTGCCACCAGCGGGGGGACTACTCGAATCAATGAGCAGTTCTTC
TRBJ2-5	TRBV19	-	-	CASSLGETQYF	TGTGCCAGTAGTCTCGGAGAGACCCAGTACTTC
TRBJ2-7	TRBV5-5	-	TRBD1	CASSLGPHRGYEQYF	TGTGCCAGCAGCTTGGGGCCTCACAGGGGATACGAGCAGTACTTC
TRBJ2-2	TRBV7-9	-	-	CASSPTVVGELFF	TGTGCCAGCAGCCCGACTGTGGTCGGGGAGCTGTTTTTT
TRBJ2-7	TRBV19	-	-	CASSINSQGREQYF	TGTGCCAGTAGTATAAACTCACAGGGACGCGAGCAGTACTTC
TRBJ2-2	TRBV6-5	-	-	CASSSHSTGELFF	TGTGCCAGCAGTTCCCACTCCACCGGGGAGCTGTTTTTT
TRBJ2-3	TRBV6-1	few	-	CASSEAARESIDTQYF	TGTGCCAGCAGTGAGGCGGCCCGGGAGTCGATAGATACGCAGTATTTT
TRBJ1-1	TRBV4-1	-	-	CASSQVRGEAFF	TGCGCCAGCAGCCAGGTGCGGGGGGAAGCTTTCTTT
TRBJ2-7	TRBV9	-	-	CASSVDAGALAEQYF	TGTGCCAGCAGCGTAGACGCGGGGGCGCTGGCCGAGCAGTACTTC
TRBJ2-1	TRBV7-7	-	TRBD1	CASSLGGTGAYNEQFF	TGTGCCAGCAGCTTAGGAGGGACAGGTGCCTACAATGAGCAGTTCTTC
TRBJ2-2	TRBV4-3	once	-	CASSLQTTNTGELFF	TGCGCCAGCAGCCTGCAGACTACGAACACCGGGGAGCTGTTTTTT
TRBJ1-6	TRBV16	few	-	CASSHLAGINSPLHF	TGTGCCAGCAGCCACCTGGCGGGGATTAATTCACCCCTCCACTTT
TRBJ2-3	TRBV4-1	-	-	CASSQFPAGFADTQYF	TGCGCCAGCAGCCAATTCCCTGCGGGGTTTGCAGATACGCAGTATTTT